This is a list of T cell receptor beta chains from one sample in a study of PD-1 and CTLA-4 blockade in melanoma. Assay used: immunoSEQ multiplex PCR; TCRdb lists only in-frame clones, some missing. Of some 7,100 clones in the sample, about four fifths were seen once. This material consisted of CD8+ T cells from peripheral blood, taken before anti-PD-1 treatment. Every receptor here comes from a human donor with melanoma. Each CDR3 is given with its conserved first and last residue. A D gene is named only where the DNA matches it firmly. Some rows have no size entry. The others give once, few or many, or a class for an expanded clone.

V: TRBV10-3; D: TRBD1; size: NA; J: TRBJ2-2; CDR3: CAIRGQGANTGELFF; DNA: TGTGCCATCAGAGGACAGGGGGCGAACACCGGGGAGCTGTTTTTT
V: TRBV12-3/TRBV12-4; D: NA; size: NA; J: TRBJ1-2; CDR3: CASSLRGSGYTF; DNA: TGTGCCAGCAGTTTGAGGGGATCTGGCTACACCTTC
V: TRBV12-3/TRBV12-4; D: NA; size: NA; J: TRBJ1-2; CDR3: CASSLNQNYGYTF; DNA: TGTGCCAGCAGTTTAAACCAAAACTATGGCTACACCTTC
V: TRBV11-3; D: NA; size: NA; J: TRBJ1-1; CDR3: CASSWRGDTEAFF; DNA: TGTGCCAGCAGCTGGAGGGGGGACACTGAAGCTTTCTTT
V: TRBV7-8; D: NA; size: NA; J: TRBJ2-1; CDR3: CASSPRVVPYNEQFF; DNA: TGTGCCAGCAGCCCCCGGGTAGTACCCTACAATGAGCAGTTCTTC
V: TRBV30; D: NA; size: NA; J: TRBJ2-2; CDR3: CCLDRLDRNTGELFF; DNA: TGTTGCCTGGATCGCTTAGACCGAAACACCGGGGAGCTGTTTTTT
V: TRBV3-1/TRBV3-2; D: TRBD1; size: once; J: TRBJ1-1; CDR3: CASSQEGTGGTEAFF; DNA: TGTGCCAGCAGCCAAGAAGGGACAGGGGGGACTGAAGCTTTCTTT
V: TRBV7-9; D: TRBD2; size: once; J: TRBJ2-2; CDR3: CASSSYGLAGGGKNRELFF; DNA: TGTGCCAGCAGCTCATATGGACTAGCGGGAGGAGGTAAAAACAGGGAGCTGTTTTTT
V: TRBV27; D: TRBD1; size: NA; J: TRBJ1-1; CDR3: CASSLGPGGTTEAFF; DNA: TGTGCCAGCAGTTTGGGGCCAGGGGGCACCACTGAAGCTTTCTTT
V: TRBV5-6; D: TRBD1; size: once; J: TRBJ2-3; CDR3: CASSLGTGVRTDTQYF; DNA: TGTGCCAGCAGCTTAGGGACAGGGGTTCGTACAGATACGCAGTATTTT
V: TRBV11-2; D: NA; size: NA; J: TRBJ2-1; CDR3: CASSFGGSYNEQFF; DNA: TGTGCCAGCAGCTTCGGCGGGTCCTACAATGAGCAGTTCTTC
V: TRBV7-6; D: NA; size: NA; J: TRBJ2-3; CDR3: CASSLAPLVTTDTQYF; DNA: TGTGCCAGCAGCTTAGCGCCCCTAGTTACGACAGATACGCAGTATTTT
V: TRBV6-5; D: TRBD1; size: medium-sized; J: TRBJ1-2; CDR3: CASSSQGGKYGYTF; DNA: TGTGCCAGCAGTTCGCAGGGGGGAAAGTATGGCTACACCTTC
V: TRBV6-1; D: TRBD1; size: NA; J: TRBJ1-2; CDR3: CASSEQGAYGYTF; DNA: TGTGCCAGCAGTGAACAGGGGGCCTATGGCTACACCTTC
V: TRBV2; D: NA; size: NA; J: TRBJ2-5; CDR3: CASRGDYQETQYF; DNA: TGTGCCAGCAGGGGGGACTACCAAGAGACCCAGTACTTC
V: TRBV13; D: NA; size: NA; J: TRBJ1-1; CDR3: CASSLDGAGDTEAFF; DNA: TGTGCCAGCAGCTTAGATGGGGCAGGGGACACTGAAGCTTTCTTT
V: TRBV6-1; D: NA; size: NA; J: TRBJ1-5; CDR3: CASSEAGGGQPQHF; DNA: TGTGCCAGCAGTGAAGCGGGGGGCGGGCAGCCCCAGCATTTT
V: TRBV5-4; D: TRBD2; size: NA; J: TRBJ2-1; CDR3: CASSPSTSGENNEQFF; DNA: TGTGCCAGCAGTCCATCGACTAGCGGAGAAAACAATGAGCAGTTCTTC
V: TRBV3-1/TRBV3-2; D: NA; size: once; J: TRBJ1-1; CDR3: CASSQGGGMNTEAFF; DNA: TGTGCCAGCAGCCAAGGGGGAGGGATGAACACTGAAGCTTTCTTT
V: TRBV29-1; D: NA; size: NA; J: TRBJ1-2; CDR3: CSVSIAVYGYTF; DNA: TGCAGCGTCTCAATTGCCGTATATGGCTACACCTTC
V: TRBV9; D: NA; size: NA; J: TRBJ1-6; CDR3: CASSVGSLNSPLHF; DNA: TGTGCCAGCAGCGTCGGGAGCCTAAATTCACCCCTCCACTTT
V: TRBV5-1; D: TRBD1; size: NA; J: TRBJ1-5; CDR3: CASSLAPGGLEPQHF; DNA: TGCGCCAGCAGCTTGGCGCCAGGGGGCTTAGAGCCCCAGCATTTT
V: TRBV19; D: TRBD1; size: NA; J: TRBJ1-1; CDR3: CASSWRTGADTEAFF; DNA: TGTGCCAGTAGTTGGAGGACAGGGGCGGATACTGAAGCTTTCTTT
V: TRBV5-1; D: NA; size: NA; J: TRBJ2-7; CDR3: CASSLVAGAINEQYF; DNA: TGCGCCAGCAGCTTGGTTGCGGGGGCAATCAACGAGCAGTACTTC
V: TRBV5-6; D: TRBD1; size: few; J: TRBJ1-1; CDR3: CASSFPGTENTEAFF; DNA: TGTGCCAGCAGCTTCCCCGGGACAGAGAACACTGAAGCTTTCTTT
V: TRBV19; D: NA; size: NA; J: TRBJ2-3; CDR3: CASSIVTGTQYF; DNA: TGTGCCAGTAGTATAGTAACAGGAACGCAGTATTTT
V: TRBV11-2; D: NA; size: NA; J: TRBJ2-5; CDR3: CASSEQETQYF; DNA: TGTGCCAGCAGCGAACAAGAGACCCAGTACTTC
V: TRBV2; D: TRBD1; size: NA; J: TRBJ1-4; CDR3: CASVFRDREGEKLFF; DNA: TGTGCCAGCGTGTTCAGAGACAGGGAGGGTGAAAAACTGTTTTTT
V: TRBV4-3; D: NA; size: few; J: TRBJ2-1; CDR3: CASSQDAGRVNEQFF; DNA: TGCGCCAGCAGCCAAGACGCGGGGCGGGTTAATGAGCAGTTCTTC
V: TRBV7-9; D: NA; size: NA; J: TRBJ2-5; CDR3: CASSLSKETQYF; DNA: TGTGCCAGCAGCTTATCCAAAGAGACCCAGTACTTC
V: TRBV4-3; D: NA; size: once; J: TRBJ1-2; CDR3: CASSQAQAGYGYTF; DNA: TGCGCCAGCAGCCAAGCTCAGGCAGGCTATGGCTACACCTTC
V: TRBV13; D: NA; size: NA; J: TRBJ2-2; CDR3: CASSLMDSNTGELFF; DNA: TGTGCCAGCAGCTTAATGGACAGCAACACCGGGGAGCTGTTTTTT
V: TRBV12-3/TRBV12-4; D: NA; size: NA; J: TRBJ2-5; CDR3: CASSLISLGTQYF; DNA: TGTGCCAGCAGTTTAATCAGTCTCGGGACCCAGTACTTC
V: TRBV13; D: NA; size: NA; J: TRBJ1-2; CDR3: CASSSSLYGYTF; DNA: TGTGCCAGCAGCTCCAGTCTCTATGGCTACACCTTC
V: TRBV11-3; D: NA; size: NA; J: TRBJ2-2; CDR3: CASSFQDRGTGELFF; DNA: TGTGCCAGCAGCTTCCAGGATAGAGGAACCGGGGAGCTGTTTTTT
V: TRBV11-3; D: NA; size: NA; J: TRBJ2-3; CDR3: CASSQGGDLDTQYF; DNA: TGTGCCAGCAGCCAAGGGGGGGATTTAGATACGCAGTATTTT
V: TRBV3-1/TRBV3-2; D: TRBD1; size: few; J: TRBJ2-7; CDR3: CASSQGTGGLYEQYF; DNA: TGTGCCAGCAGCCAAGGGACAGGGGGCCTTTACGAGCAGTACTTC
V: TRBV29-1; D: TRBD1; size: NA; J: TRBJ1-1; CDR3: CSVDSRDRSYTEAFF; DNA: TGCAGCGTTGATTCCAGGGACAGGTCTTACACTGAAGCTTTCTTT
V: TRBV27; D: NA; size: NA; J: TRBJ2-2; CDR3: CASRPLKTGELFF; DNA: TGTGCCAGCAGGCCCTTGAAAACCGGGGAGCTGTTTTTT
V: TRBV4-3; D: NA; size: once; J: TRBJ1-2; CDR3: CASSQDTGTYGYTF; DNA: TGCGCCAGCAGCCAGGATACAGGGACCTATGGCTACACCTTC
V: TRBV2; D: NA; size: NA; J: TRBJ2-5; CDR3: CASSEMGDDRTQETQYF; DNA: TGTGCCAGCAGTGAAATGGGGGACGACCGGACCCAAGAGACCCAGTACTTC
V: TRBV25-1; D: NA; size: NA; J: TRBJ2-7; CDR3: CASAGSDEQYF; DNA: TGTGCCAGCGCGGGGTCCGACGAGCAGTACTTC
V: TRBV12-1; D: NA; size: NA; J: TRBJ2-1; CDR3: CASSLEPWRGSNEQFF; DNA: TGTGCCAGCAGCTTGGAGCCTTGGCGGGGGTCCAATGAGCAGTTCTTC
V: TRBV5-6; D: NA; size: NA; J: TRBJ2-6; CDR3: CASSNVGTVGANVLTF; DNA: TGTGCCAGCAGTAATGTTGGGACCGTAGGGGCCAACGTCCTGACTTTC
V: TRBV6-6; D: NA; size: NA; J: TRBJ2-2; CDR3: CASSLWGGASGTGELFF; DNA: TGTGCCAGCAGTCTATGGGGGGGGGCTAGCGGAACCGGGGAGCTGTTTTTT